The present entry profiles one T cell receptor (beta chain) with its context. These data belong to a study of blood T cell repertoires in COVID-19. Study at large: Researchers got acute and convalescent COVID-19 samples from the United States, Italy and Spain. The analysed material was cDNA or gDNA that came from T cells, B-cell-depleted T cells, or PBMCs.

Per the authors' pipeline: By means of reference gene primer amplification, nucleated cell counts were estimated. TCRdb's table, derived via immunoSEQ multiplex PCR, lists solely in-frame clones and lacks some. Clone size and V and J calls were adopted from that table, with D and trimming inferred from the DNA. The sample lists about 34,000 clones, less than 90% seen once, with approximately 15% in the top ten. J was trimmed by 6 bases and V by 5 bases; bases with no gene match: 8. CDR3 length: 14 amino acids. Germline V gene data show CDR1 as SGHTA and CDR2 as FQGTGA. This receptor was taken from a woman in her sixties or seventies with active COVID-19. The sequencing input was peripheral blood. The chain employs TRBV7-3 and TRBJ2-3, with TRBD2 identical over 7 bases. The CDR3 DNA sequence: TGTGCCAGCAGCACCGGACTAGGTTTCGATACGCAGTATTTT. The encoded protein is CASSTGLGFDTQYF.